The T cell receptor (beta chain) described here comes from a study of neurological immune-mediated disorders. General observations from the study: Expansion of TCR clones was greatest in HTLV-1-associated myelopathy and smallest in multiple sclerosis, where it fell below that of healthy controls. Neither clinical nor MRI features were found to be associated with the multiple sclerosis repertoire cluster. TCR-beta repertoires seemed private in all groups, with no expanded CDR3 amino acid sequences shared.

There are many counts of this clonotype. Its antigen is undetermined. Via MiXCR, TCRdb re-called the 5' RACE reads, giving one row per CDR3 protein. Among about 58,000 distinct CDR3 sequences listed, more than 3% were seen once. The unsorted libraries had their origin in 2 million PBMCs stored at -80 C. Germline V gives CDR1 DFQATT, CDR2 SNEGSKA (reference sequence). The CDR3 has 16 amino acids. The V end lost 3 bases, the J end lost 2 bases, and 17 bases lay between the germline ends. The chain couples TRBV20-1 to TRBJ2-1; D remains unclear. The TCR was taken from a woman in her sixties or seventies with multiple sclerosis. Sequencing was carried out using PBMCs. CDR3 coding DNA: TGCAGTGCTAGTAAGGACGCAAGAACTCCCTACAATGAGCAGTTCTTC. It is translated as CSASKDARTPYNEQFF.